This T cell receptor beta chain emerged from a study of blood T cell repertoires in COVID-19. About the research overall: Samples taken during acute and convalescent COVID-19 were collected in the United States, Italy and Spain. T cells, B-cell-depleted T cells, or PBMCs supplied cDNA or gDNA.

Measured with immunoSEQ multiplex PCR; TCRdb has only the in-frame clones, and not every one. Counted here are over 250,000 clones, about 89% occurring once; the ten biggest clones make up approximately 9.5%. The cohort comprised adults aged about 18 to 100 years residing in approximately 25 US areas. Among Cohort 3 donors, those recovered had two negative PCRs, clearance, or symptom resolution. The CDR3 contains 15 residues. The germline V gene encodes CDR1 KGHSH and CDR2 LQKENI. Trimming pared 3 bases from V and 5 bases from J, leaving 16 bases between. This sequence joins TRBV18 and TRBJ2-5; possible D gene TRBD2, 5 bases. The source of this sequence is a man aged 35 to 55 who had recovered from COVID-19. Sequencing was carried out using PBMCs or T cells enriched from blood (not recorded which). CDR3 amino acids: CASSPWTLEYETQYF. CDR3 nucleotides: TGTGCCAGCTCACCCTGGACTCTAGAGTACGAGACCCAGTACTTC. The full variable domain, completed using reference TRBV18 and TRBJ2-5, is NAGVMQNPRHLVRRRGQEARLRCSPMKGHSHVYWYRQLPEEGLKFMVYLQKENIIDESGMPKERFSAEFPKEGPSILRIQQVVRGDSAAYFCASSPWTLEYETQYFGPGTRLLVL.